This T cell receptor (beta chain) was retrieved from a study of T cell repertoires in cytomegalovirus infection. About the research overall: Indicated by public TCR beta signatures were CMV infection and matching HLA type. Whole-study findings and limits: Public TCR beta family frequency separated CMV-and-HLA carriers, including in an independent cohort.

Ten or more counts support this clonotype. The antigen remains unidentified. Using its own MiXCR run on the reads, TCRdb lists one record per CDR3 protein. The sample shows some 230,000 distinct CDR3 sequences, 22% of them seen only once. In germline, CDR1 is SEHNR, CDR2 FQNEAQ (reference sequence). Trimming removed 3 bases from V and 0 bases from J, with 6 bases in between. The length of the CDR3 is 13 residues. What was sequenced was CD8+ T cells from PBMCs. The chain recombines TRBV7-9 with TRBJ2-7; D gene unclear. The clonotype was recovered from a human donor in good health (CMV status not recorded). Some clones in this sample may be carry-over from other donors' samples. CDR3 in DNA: TGTGCCAGCAGCTTGTGGGGCTCCTACGAGCAGTACTTC. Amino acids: CASSLWGSYEQYF.